What follows are 27 T cell receptor beta chains derived from one specimen sequenced in a study of human CD8 memory T cell subsets. Researchers made TCR beta libraries via UMI-labeled 5' RACE. For each CDR3 protein, TCRdb gives one entry from its re-call of the 5' RACE reads, without DNA. This sample's clone table lists about 5,000 distinct CDR3 sequences. Sequencing was done on a sample of CD8+ effector memory T cells (TEM) sorted from PBMCs. The subset was: effector memory CD8 T cells, CCR7- CD45RO+ CD95+. These receptors were collected from a human donor in good health.

This clonotype is labeled medium-sized based on frequency. The gene calls are TRBV4-3 and TRBJ2-7. Germline values: CDR1 LGHNA, CDR2 YSLEER. The CDR3 covers 14 residues. The CDR3 protein is CASSQGTGRYEQYF.

Considering frequency, this clonotype is medium-sized. The CDR3 reads CASSLRVDSLGQFF. V and J are TRBV7-3 and TRBJ2-1; the TCRdb call, TRBD1, lacks DNA for checking. This CDR3 spans 14 amino acids. Germline loops: CDR1 SGHTA, CDR2 FQGTGA.

The V call is TRBV4-2, the J call TRBJ2-5; the D gene TCRdb calls, TRBD2, cannot be checked with no DNA. The length of the CDR3 is 22 residues. The germline V gene encodes CDR1 LGHNA and CDR2 YNFKEQ. CDR3 sequence reads: CASSQDIWGEQRTSGMRETQYF.

The chain is built from TRBV30 and TRBJ2-7; no DNA is available, so the TRBD1 call from TCRdb remains unchecked. Germline values: CDR1 GTSNPN, CDR2 SVGIG (reference sequence). The CDR3 has 17 residues. CDR3 residues: CAWSGPDDRDVWYEQYF. The full variable domain, rest sourced from reference TRBV30 and TRBJ2-7, is SQTIHQWPATLVQPVGSPLSLECTVEGTSNPNLYWYRQAAGRGLQLLFYSVGIGQISSEVPQNLSASRPQDRQFILSSKKLLLSDSGFYLCAWSGPDDRDVWYEQYFGPGTRLTVT.

Judged by frequency, this clonotype is medium-sized (0.01 to 0.1%). The rearrangement joins TRBV20-1 to TRBJ2-3; the TCRdb D gene call, TRBD1, has no DNA to confirm it. This CDR3 comprises 19 residues. CDR1 is DFQATT, CDR2 SNEGSKA, per germline (reference sequence). CDR3 in amino acids: CSATFGFKWGGSPSDTQYF.

V usage is TRBV3-1 and J usage is TRBJ2-3; TCRdb picks TRBD2, but there is no DNA to check that call. Germline V gene lookup returns CDR1 LGHDT and CDR2 YNNKEL (reference sequence). The CDR3 has 15 residues. CDR3 amino acids: CASSKRQGGTDTQYF.

Measured by frequency, this clonotype is medium-sized. The chain is built from TRBV5-5 and TRBJ2-1; lacking DNA, the TRBD2 call made by TCRdb goes unchecked. The V gene's germline CDR1 is SGHKS and CDR2 YYEKEE (reference sequence). The CDR3 totals 17 residues. The CDR3 protein is CASSLKTSQAIMGEQFF.

The CDR3 reads CATNAGGSFNEQFF. The chain is built from TRBV15 and TRBJ2-1; the TRBD2 assignment by TCRdb is unverifiable without DNA. The CDR3 runs to 14 residues. Germline V gives CDR1 LNHNV, CDR2 YYDKDF (reference sequence). Full variable domain (outside the CDR3, taken from reference TRBV15 and TRBJ2-1): DAMVIQNPRYQVTQFGKPVTLSCSQTLNHNVMYWYQQKSSQAPKLLFHYYDKDFNNEADTPDNFQSRRPNTSFCFLDIRSPGLGDTAMYLCATNAGGSFNEQFFGPGTRLTVL.

The chain carries TRBV4-3 and TRBJ2-7; TCRdb returns TRBD2, unconfirmable since there is no DNA. The length of the CDR3 is 15 residues. Per germline, CDR1 LGHNA and CDR2 YSLEER. The CDR3 spells CASSQAVGGINEQYF.

This clonotype shows up as medium-sized by frequency. The V gene is TRBV27, the J gene TRBJ2-7; checking the TCRdb D call of TRBD2 is not possible without DNA. The CDR3 sequence is 15 residues long. CDR1 MNHEY and CDR2 SMNVEV come from the germline V gene (reference sequence). The CDR3 is CASSLVPGLTYEQYF.

This chain joins TRBV7-3 and TRBJ2-1; TCRdb indicates TRBD2, and absent DNA this call remains unverified. The length of the CDR3 is 16 residues. Germline V gene lookup returns CDR1 SGHTA and CDR2 FQGTGA. The CDR3 is CASSSSGTSGYNEQFF.

This rearrangement joins TRBV28 to TRBJ2-2; TCRdb indicates TRBD2, and absent DNA this call remains unverified. The CDR3 length is 16 residues. In germline, CDR1 is MDHEN, CDR2 SYDVKM. CDR3 protein: CASSLRTSGGTGELFF.

V and J are TRBV7-2 and TRBJ2-3; TCRdb proposes TRBD1, but this gene call is untestable without DNA. The CDR3 is 16 residues long. Germline-derived CDR1 and CDR2 are SGHTA and FQGNSA. The CDR3 sequence: CASSLQGTPSTDTQYF.

This clonotype is classed as large by frequency. The chain has TRBV5-4 and TRBJ2-1; the TRBD2 assignment by TCRdb is unverifiable without DNA. The CDR3 totals 15 residues. Germline CDR1 is SGHNT and CDR2 is YYREEE (reference sequence). CDR3 loop: CASSLGAGPKNEQFF.

This chain uses TRBV5-1 with TRBJ2-7; TCRdb returns TRBD1, unconfirmable since there is no DNA. This CDR3 is built from 15 residues. Germline assignment: CDR1 SGHRS and CDR2 YFSETQ. CDR3 region: CASSLGQGSSYEQYF.

The chain employs TRBV7-9 and TRBJ1-2; TCRdb proposes TRBD1, but this gene call is untestable without DNA. CDR3 length: 13 amino acids. Germline lookup yields CDR1 SEHNR and CDR2 FQNEAQ (reference sequence). CDR3 in amino acids: CASSDTGWYGYTF.

The chain has TRBV4-1 and TRBJ2-7; the D call of TRBD1 rests on TCRdb alone, since no DNA is present to check it. The CDR3 covers 14 residues. Germline V gives CDR1 MGHRA, CDR2 YSYEKL. CDR3 amino acids: CASSQNPGDLEQYF.

This clonotype ranks as medium-sized in terms of frequency. The V call is TRBV11-3, the J call TRBJ2-1; TCRdb's D call of TRBD1 is untestable without DNA. Germline assignment: CDR1 SGHNT and CDR2 YENEEA. The CDR3 totals 15 residues. CDR3 amino acids: CASSLGTGLGNEQFF.

This chain links TRBV6-6 with TRBJ2-5. Per the germline V gene, CDR1 is MNHNY and CDR2 is SVGAGI (reference sequence). The CDR3 consists of 12 residues. The CDR3 spells CASSYSGETQYF.

V and J are TRBV5-1 and TRBJ1-5. Germline V lookup: CDR1 SGHRS, CDR2 YFSETQ. CDR3 size: 13 residues. This CDR3 reads CASSLEANQPQHF.

According to its frequency, this clonotype is medium-sized. This chain connects TRBV15 to TRBJ2-1; lacking DNA, the TRBD1 call made by TCRdb goes unchecked. CDR3 length: 14 residues. Germline CDR1 and CDR2: LNHNV and YYDKDF (reference sequence). The chain's CDR3 is CATSTRQDYNEQFF.

Considering frequency, this clonotype is medium-sized. This chain connects TRBV6-6 to TRBJ1-1; TCRdb's D call of TRBD1 is untestable without DNA. Germline values: CDR1 MNHNY, CDR2 SVGAGI (reference sequence). This CDR3 spans 11 amino acids. CDR3 in amino acids: CASRDRVEAFF.

Its frequency marks this clonotype as medium-sized. The chain recombines TRBV5-6 with TRBJ2-5; absent DNA, TCRdb's TRBD1 call cannot be checked. This CDR3 has 13 amino acids. The germline V gene has CDR1 SGHDT and CDR2 YYEEEE. CDR3 protein: CASSLGQGETQYF. The entire variable domain, with the rest obtained from reference TRBV5-6 and TRBJ2-5, is as follows: DAGVTQSPTHLIKTRGQQVTLRCSPKSGHDTVSWYQQALGQGPQFIFQYYEEEERQRGNFPDRFSGHQFPNYSSELNVNALLLGDSALYLCASSLGQGETQYFGPGTRLLVL.

The V gene is TRBV10-3, the J gene TRBJ2-7; TCRdb calls TRBD2, which cannot be checked without DNA. Germline V gene data show CDR1 as ENHRY and CDR2 as SYGVKD. The CDR3 contains 14 residues. The CDR3: CAISPLAGEYEQYF.

By frequency, this clonotype registers medium-sized. The genes are TRBV12-3 or TRBV12-4 and TRBJ1-4. The CDR3 is 14 residues long. The CDR3 sequence: CASRTIGANEKLFF.

This chain links TRBV4-1 with TRBJ1-5; TCRdb's assignment of TRBD1 cannot be checked, as there is no DNA. This CDR3 is built from 17 residues. Germline loops: CDR1 MGHRA, CDR2 YSYEKL. The CDR3 reads CASSQDLTGTGNQPQHF.

This rearrangement joins TRBV2 to TRBJ2-4; TCRdb gives TRBD1 as the D gene, but with no DNA this cannot be confirmed. Germline assignment: CDR1 SNHLY and CDR2 FYNNEI. This CDR3 has 14 residues. CDR3 amino acids: CASRGWDAQNIQYF.